A selection of T cell receptor beta chains follows, all from one sample in a study of T cells in Graves' hyperthyroidism and ophthalmopathy. TCRdb analysed the multiplex PCR reads with MiXCR anew, one entry per CDR3 protein. The sample holds 600,000 to 850,000 distinct CDR3 sequences, 18% seen once. The specimen was blood. These receptors came from a woman between 45 and 60 years old with Graves' hyperthyroidism that later progressed to Graves' ophthalmopathy. Both conserved end residues are part of each CDR3. Fields, in order: V gene, J gene, D gene, clone size, CDR3 protein, CDR3 DNA. D genes are given only for firm matches. The size field is filled for only some rows; it gives once, few, many or a size class.

v_gene: TRBV6-1
j_gene: TRBJ1-1
d_gene: -
abundance: many
CDR3aa: CASSELGPEAFF
CDR3nt: TGTGCCAGCAGTGAACTAGGCCCTGAAGCTTTCTTT

v_gene: TRBV3-1
j_gene: TRBJ1-2
d_gene: -
abundance: few
CDR3aa: CASSQGLGGADYCYTF
CDR3nt: TGTGCCAGCAGCCAAGGTCTTGGGGGGGCAGACTATTGCTACACCTTC

v_gene: TRBV10-1
j_gene: TRBJ2-2
d_gene: TRBD1
abundance: few
CDR3aa: CASSELTGGPNTGELFF
CDR3nt: TGCGCCAGCAGTGAGTTAACAGGGGGTCCTAACACCGGGGAGCTGTTTTTT

v_gene: TRBV4-2
j_gene: TRBJ2-4
d_gene: TRBD2
abundance: -
CDR3aa: CASSPQTGGAKNIQYF
CDR3nt: TGTGCCAGCAGCCCTCAAACGGGGGGAGCCAAAAACATTCAGTACTTC

v_gene: TRBV2
j_gene: TRBJ2-7
d_gene: -
abundance: -
CDR3aa: CASVTSGLNEQYF
CDR3nt: TGTGCCAGCGTAACGTCAGGTCTCAACGAGCAGTACTTC

v_gene: TRBV30
j_gene: TRBJ1-6
d_gene: -
abundance: few
CDR3aa: CAWSAENSPLHF
CDR3nt: TGTGCCTGGAGTGCAGAGAATTCACCCCTCCACTTT

v_gene: TRBV7-9
j_gene: TRBJ1-6
d_gene: -
abundance: few
CDR3aa: CASSPKADSNSPLHF
CDR3nt: TGTGCCAGCAGCCCCAAGGCCGATAGTAATTCACCCCTCCACTTT

v_gene: TRBV12-3/TRBV12-4
j_gene: TRBJ1-5
d_gene: -
abundance: many
CDR3aa: CASSLGRQGAQPQHF
CDR3nt: TGTGCCAGCAGCCTCGGTAGGCAGGGAGCTCAGCCCCAGCATTTT

v_gene: TRBV3-1
j_gene: TRBJ1-1
d_gene: -
abundance: many
CDR3aa: CASSQVTGNTEAFF
CDR3nt: TGTGCCAGCAGCCAGGTTACAGGGAACACTGAAGCTTTCTTT

v_gene: TRBV20-1
j_gene: TRBJ1-2
d_gene: -
abundance: few
CDR3aa: CSARDRNRYGYTF
CDR3nt: TGCAGTGCTAGAGATCGCAATCGGTATGGCTACACCTTC

v_gene: TRBV5-4
j_gene: TRBJ2-7
d_gene: -
abundance: -
CDR3aa: CASSLRRGTYEQYF
CDR3nt: TGTGCCAGCAGCTTGAGAAGGGGGACCTACGAGCAGTACTTC

v_gene: TRBV6-2/TRBV6-3
j_gene: TRBJ2-1
d_gene: TRBD2
abundance: -
CDR3aa: CASSYPGLAEHNEQFF
CDR3nt: TGTGCCAGCAGTTACCCGGGACTAGCGGAGCACAATGAGCAGTTCTTC

v_gene: TRBV3-1
j_gene: TRBJ2-7
d_gene: TRBD1
abundance: few
CDR3aa: CTSSLRGRGIVMGEQYF
CDR3nt: TGTACCAGCAGCCTAAGGGGGCGAGGGATCGTCATGGGCGAGCAGTACTTC

v_gene: TRBV11-2
j_gene: TRBJ1-2
d_gene: -
abundance: -
CDR3aa: CASSQEGRVNYGYTF
CDR3nt: TGTGCCAGCAGCCAAGAGGGCAGGGTGAACTATGGCTACACCTTC

v_gene: TRBV3-1
j_gene: TRBJ1-4
d_gene: TRBD1
abundance: many
CDR3aa: CASSRDRVKLFF
CDR3nt: TGTGCCAGCAGCCGTGACAGGGTAAAACTGTTTTTT

v_gene: TRBV18
j_gene: TRBJ1-2
d_gene: -
abundance: -
CDR3aa: CASSPKEAYGYTF
CDR3nt: TGTGCCAGCTCACCGAAAGAGGCCTATGGCTACACCTTC

v_gene: TRBV6-1
j_gene: TRBJ2-2
d_gene: -
abundance: few
CDR3aa: CASSEAGGIGELFF
CDR3nt: TGTGCCAGCAGTGAAGCAGGGGGGATCGGGGAGCTGTTTTTT

v_gene: TRBV19
j_gene: TRBJ1-5
d_gene: TRBD1
abundance: -
CDR3aa: CASTKDREGYQPQHF
CDR3nt: TGTGCCAGTACCAAGGACAGGGAGGGATATCAGCCCCAGCATTTT

v_gene: TRBV5-1
j_gene: TRBJ1-4
d_gene: TRBD1
abundance: many
CDR3aa: CASSTGGQVVTNEKLFF
CDR3nt: TGCGCCAGCAGCACCGGAGGACAGGTCGTCACTAATGAAAAACTGTTTTTT

v_gene: TRBV7-4
j_gene: TRBJ1-4
d_gene: TRBD1
abundance: -
CDR3aa: CASSLLTLQGASNEKLFF
CDR3nt: TGTGCCAGCAGCTTATTGACCCTACAGGGGGCTTCTAATGAAAAACTGTTTTTT

v_gene: TRBV12-3/TRBV12-4
j_gene: TRBJ2-3
d_gene: TRBD1
abundance: -
CDR3aa: CAGRTGGDTQYF
CDR3nt: TGTGCCGGTAGGACAGGGGGGGATACGCAGTATTTT

v_gene: TRBV9
j_gene: TRBJ2-2
d_gene: TRBD1
abundance: few
CDR3aa: CASSVARGQGNTGELFF
CDR3nt: TGTGCCAGCAGCGTAGCAAGGGGACAGGGGAACACCGGGGAGCTGTTTTTT

v_gene: TRBV6-1
j_gene: TRBJ2-2
d_gene: TRBD2
abundance: -
CDR3aa: CASSPNSGGAVTGELFF
CDR3nt: TGTGCCAGCAGTCCGAATAGCGGGGGGGCGGTAACCGGGGAGCTGTTTTTT

v_gene: TRBV20-1
j_gene: TRBJ2-5
d_gene: -
abundance: few
CDR3aa: CSAAPVETQYF
CDR3nt: TGCAGTGCTGCCCCGGTGGAGACCCAGTACTTC

v_gene: TRBV27
j_gene: TRBJ2-3
d_gene: TRBD2
abundance: few
CDR3aa: CASSPRGLAGGRDTQYF
CDR3nt: TGTGCCAGCAGTCCCCGGGGACTAGCGGGGGGCAGAGATACGCAGTATTTT

v_gene: TRBV20-1
j_gene: TRBJ2-3
d_gene: -
abundance: many
CDR3aa: CSAREPGPKWDTQYF
CDR3nt: TGCAGTGCTAGAGAGCCGGGACCCAAATGGGATACGCAGTATTTT

v_gene: TRBV6-1
j_gene: TRBJ2-1
d_gene: -
abundance: many
CDR3aa: CASSHRGPTYNEQFF
CDR3nt: TGTGCCAGCAGTCACCGTGGCCCAACCTACAATGAGCAGTTCTTC

v_gene: TRBV19
j_gene: TRBJ1-5
d_gene: TRBD1
abundance: once
CDR3aa: CASSPTDRVGQPQHF
CDR3nt: TGTGCCAGTAGCCCAACGGACAGGGTCGGTCAGCCCCAGCATTTT

v_gene: TRBV20-1
j_gene: TRBJ1-3
d_gene: -
abundance: few
CDR3aa: CSARPSGASGNTIYF
CDR3nt: TGCAGTGCTAGACCGTCAGGAGCCTCTGGAAACACCATATATTTT

v_gene: TRBV10-3
j_gene: TRBJ1-2
d_gene: -
abundance: many
CDR3aa: CATSGAGGNYGYTF
CDR3nt: TGTGCCACCTCAGGGGCAGGAGGTAACTATGGCTACACCTTC

v_gene: TRBV19
j_gene: TRBJ1-1
d_gene: -
abundance: -
CDR3aa: CATKGGGIEAFF
CDR3nt: TGTGCCACCAAGGGTGGGGGGATTGAAGCTTTCTTT

v_gene: TRBV12-3/TRBV12-4
j_gene: TRBJ2-5
d_gene: TRBD2
abundance: -
CDR3aa: CASSSLAEETQYF
CDR3nt: TGTGCCAGCAGCAGCCTAGCGGAAGAGACCCAGTACTTC

v_gene: TRBV29-1
j_gene: TRBJ2-1
d_gene: TRBD2
abundance: many
CDR3aa: CSAQLAGDYNEQFF
CDR3nt: TGCAGCGCCCAGCTAGCGGGGGATTACAATGAGCAGTTCTTC

v_gene: TRBV4-1
j_gene: TRBJ1-5
d_gene: TRBD1
abundance: -
CDR3aa: CASSQEGTGNQPQHF
CDR3nt: TGCGCCAGCAGCCAAGAGGGGACAGGGAATCAGCCCCAGCATTTT

v_gene: TRBV12-5
j_gene: TRBJ2-1
d_gene: -
abundance: -
CDR3aa: CASGLGGNEQFF
CDR3nt: TGTGCTAGTGGTCTAGGGGGAAATGAGCAGTTCTTC

v_gene: TRBV3-1
j_gene: TRBJ1-5
d_gene: -
abundance: few
CDR3aa: CASSQVSGPYSNQPQHF
CDR3nt: TGTGCCAGCAGCCAAGTCAGTGGGCCATATAGCAATCAGCCCCAGCATTTT

v_gene: TRBV2
j_gene: TRBJ1-1
d_gene: TRBD1
abundance: many
CDR3aa: CASSARQGRSEAFF
CDR3nt: TGTGCCAGCAGTGCCAGACAGGGACGATCTGAAGCTTTCTTT

v_gene: TRBV7-9
j_gene: TRBJ1-1
d_gene: -
abundance: -
CDR3aa: CASSLGPSGTPTYPEAFF
CDR3nt: TGTGCCAGCAGCTTAGGGCCCTCCGGGACGCCAACGTACCCTGAAGCTTTCTTT

v_gene: TRBV6-2/TRBV6-3
j_gene: TRBJ1-5
d_gene: -
abundance: few
CDR3aa: CASTTREDQPQHF
CDR3nt: TGTGCCAGCACCACGAGGGAGGATCAGCCCCAGCATTTT

v_gene: TRBV27
j_gene: TRBJ2-2
d_gene: -
abundance: -
CDR3aa: CASQREYTTTRFSSATGELFF
CDR3nt: TGTGCCAGCCAACGCGAATACACTACTACAAGGTTTTCCTCTGCCACCGGGGAGCTGTTTTTT

v_gene: TRBV29-1
j_gene: TRBJ2-5
d_gene: TRBD1
abundance: few
CDR3aa: CSEGQGARETQYF
CDR3nt: TGCAGCGAGGGACAGGGGGCGAGGGAGACCCAGTACTTC

v_gene: TRBV5-6
j_gene: TRBJ2-5
d_gene: TRBD1
abundance: few
CDR3aa: CASSLPPRTGKRETQYF
CDR3nt: TGTGCCAGCAGCTTGCCCCCCAGGACAGGAAAGAGGGAGACCCAGTACTTC

v_gene: TRBV5-1
j_gene: TRBJ2-1
d_gene: TRBD2
abundance: few
CDR3aa: CASSRRGLAAHNEQFF
CDR3nt: TGCGCCAGCAGCCGTAGGGGACTAGCGGCTCACAATGAGCAGTTCTTC

v_gene: TRBV27
j_gene: TRBJ2-7
d_gene: -
abundance: many
CDR3aa: CASSALRDGFYEQYF
CDR3nt: TGTGCCAGCAGTGCACTCCGGGACGGCTTCTACGAGCAGTACTTC

v_gene: TRBV19
j_gene: TRBJ1-1
d_gene: TRBD1
abundance: -
CDR3aa: CASSPRRQGAVEDTEAFF
CDR3nt: TGTGCCAGTAGTCCTCGGCGGCAGGGGGCGGTTGAGGACACTGAAGCTTTCTTT

v_gene: TRBV6-5
j_gene: TRBJ1-1
d_gene: TRBD1
abundance: few
CDR3aa: CASSYSRDRGRRTEAFF
CDR3nt: TGTGCCAGCAGTTACTCGAGGGACAGGGGAAGAAGGACTGAAGCTTTCTTT

v_gene: TRBV3-1
j_gene: TRBJ2-2
d_gene: TRBD2
abundance: -
CDR3aa: CASSQAPGGTGELFF
CDR3nt: TGTGCCAGCAGCCAAGCGCCCGGGGGGACCGGGGAGCTGTTTTTT

v_gene: TRBV3-1
j_gene: TRBJ1-6
d_gene: -
abundance: many
CDR3aa: CASSQDSAAVRPLHF
CDR3nt: TGTGCCAGCAGCCAAGATTCGGCGGCAGTTAGGCCCCTCCACTTT

v_gene: TRBV5-4
j_gene: TRBJ2-5
d_gene: TRBD1
abundance: -
CDR3aa: CASSPRDRGILTETQYF
CDR3nt: TGTGCCAGCAGCCCCCGGGACAGGGGGATCTTAACGGAGACCCAGTACTTC

v_gene: TRBV27
j_gene: TRBJ1-5
d_gene: TRBD1
abundance: many
CDR3aa: CASSQKLDRVQPQHF
CDR3nt: TGTGCCAGCAGCCAGAAGTTGGACAGGGTACAGCCCCAGCATTTT

v_gene: TRBV7-2
j_gene: TRBJ2-2
d_gene: TRBD2
abundance: few
CDR3aa: CASSFSGGAWTGELFF
CDR3nt: TGTGCCAGCAGCTTTAGCGGGGGGGCTTGGACCGGGGAGCTGTTTTTT

v_gene: TRBV11-2
j_gene: TRBJ2-5
d_gene: -
abundance: many
CDR3aa: CASSPGSGGQETQYF
CDR3nt: TGTGCCAGCAGCCCAGGCTCAGGAGGACAAGAGACCCAGTACTTC

v_gene: TRBV2
j_gene: TRBJ1-4
d_gene: TRBD1
abundance: many
CDR3aa: CASSAGTVDEKLFF
CDR3nt: TGTGCCAGCAGTGCCGGGACAGTAGATGAAAAACTGTTTTTT

v_gene: TRBV7-3
j_gene: TRBJ2-2
d_gene: -
abundance: few
CDR3aa: CASSLWGASSNSAQGVGELFF
CDR3nt: TGTGCCAGCAGCTTATGGGGGGCCTCCTCGAACTCCGCACAGGGCGTCGGGGAGCTGTTTTTT

v_gene: TRBV3-1
j_gene: TRBJ1-2
d_gene: TRBD1
abundance: many
CDR3aa: CASRHRTGLNYGYTF
CDR3nt: TGTGCCAGCCGCCATAGGACAGGACTAAACTATGGCTACACCTTC

v_gene: TRBV27
j_gene: TRBJ1-5
d_gene: -
abundance: -
CDR3aa: CASSLGGTQPQHF
CDR3nt: TGTGCCAGCAGTTTAGGAGGAACTCAGCCCCAGCATTTT

v_gene: TRBV6-1
j_gene: TRBJ2-5
d_gene: -
abundance: few
CDR3aa: CASSPWGGPQETQYF
CDR3nt: TGTGCCAGCAGTCCCTGGGGGGGCCCTCAAGAGACCCAGTACTTC

v_gene: TRBV6-1
j_gene: TRBJ1-5
d_gene: TRBD1
abundance: few
CDR3aa: CASSEQGAGQPQHF
CDR3nt: TGTGCCAGCAGTGAGCAGGGGGCGGGCCAGCCCCAGCATTTT

v_gene: TRBV10-3
j_gene: TRBJ2-7
d_gene: -
abundance: -
CDR3aa: CAISESTDEQYF
CDR3nt: TGTGCCATCAGTGAGTCTACGGACGAGCAGTACTTC

v_gene: TRBV4-1
j_gene: TRBJ1-5
d_gene: -
abundance: -
CDR3aa: CASSQLGLINQPQHF
CDR3nt: TGCGCCAGCAGCCAATTGGGACTGATCAATCAGCCCCAGCATTTT